The following is a T cell receptor beta chain sequence with its context. Its target is not known. The germline V gene encodes CDR1 SEHNR and CDR2 FQNEAQ (reference sequence). V lost 4 bases and J 4 bases, leaving 8 bases between the germline ends. The CDR3 totals 13 residues. Both RNA and DNA were isolated together from approximately 20-30 mg of bulk tissue that had not been sorted. cDNA specific to TCR beta was made from about 0.45 ug of total RNA, with a constant-region primer employed for priming. TCR beta libraries came from three nested multiplex PCR rounds using slightly modified ARM-PCR. Amplification in the first two PCR rounds was performed using TRBV1-TRBV30 forward primers and a C-beta reverse primer for about 10 cycles each. TCRdb called the multiplex PCR reads again in MiXCR, with one record for every CDR3 protein. The table has 80,000 or so distinct CDR3 sequences, roughly 72% seen once.

The entry originates in a study of tumor-infiltrating lymphocytes in primary liver carcinoma. Study details: The study reported T1-T3 N0M0 tumors spanning 4.2 to 10 cm. There were roughly 3.5 to 8 million productive TCRbeta reads per sample, a yield similar across tissue types.

Study findings and constraints: Tumors significantly exceeded blood in top-250-clone fraction (p = 0.039). Tumor region pairs overlapped more than did tumor-adjacent and tumor-blood pairs.

The sample comprised tumor-adjacent normal liver tissue. The chain joins TRBV7-9 to TRBJ2-1, with D tentatively TRBD1 (5 bases). The sequence was collected from a man in his forties with primary liver carcinoma and hepatitis B virus infection. CDR3 region: CASSSNRYNEQFF. The CDR3 coding sequence is TGTGCCAGCAGCTCTAACAGGTACAATGAGCAGTTCTTC.